This T cell receptor (beta chain) was sequenced in a study of T-cell reconstitution after alpha-beta-depleted transplantation in children (dated by TCRdb to the mid-2010s). With regard to the full study: Using TCR repertoire profiling, the study quantitatively followed how T-cell immune reconstitution unfolded in children after TCRalphabeta/CD19-depleted allogeneic hematopoietic cell transplantation.

In the case of this clonotype: Which antigen it targets is not known. No much larger clone exists at a distance of one base, and base qualities are not known.

The library was built by means of PCR. Sequencing took place on an Illumina HiSeq 2500. TCR libraries were prepared with molecular barcoding, using unique molecular identifiers to normalize TCRbeta repertoire quantification. The raw public data were reprocessed by TCRdb itself: fastp quality trimming at Q25, MiXCR clonotype calling, in-frame beta chains only. Every distinct CDR3 protein forms one entry, paired with its most common genes and DNA. For this sample there are approximately 640,000 distinct CDR3 sequences; roughly 17% appear just once. Clones ranked in the top ten supply 1.1% of the sample. This clonotype was obtained from a human donor who donated a stem cell graft to a child with acute myeloid leukemia. The starting material was PBMCs from the stem cell graft donor, obtained from the stem cell graft.

CDR3 region: CASSLGPELTGELFF. The DNA is as follows: TGTGCCAGCAGCTTAGGTCCCGAGCTAACCGGGGAGCTGTTTTTT. The chain uses TRBV7-2 and TRBJ2-2, with the D gene not clear enough to name. From a lookup of the germline V gene, CDR1 and CDR2 are SGHTA and FQGNSA. V is shortened by 1 base, J by 5 bases, and the region joining them spans 11 bases. The CDR3 runs 15 amino acids, cysteine and phenylalanine included. Just the 45-base CDR3 DNA is kept, in frame starting at base 1.